Listed below are T cell receptor beta chains from one sample, sequenced in a study of OX40 agonist ivuxolimab in advanced cancers. Generated by immunoSEQ multiplex PCR, the TCRdb table keeps only in-frame clones and is missing some. The table lists approximately 74,000 clones, 70% to 90% of them singletons. The sample here was CD4+ or CD8+ T cells sorted from blood, taken in a trial of the OX40 agonist ivuxolimab. The source of these receptors is an adult with an advanced solid tumor such as melanoma, head and neck, liver or kidney cancer. Each CDR3 is given with its conserved first and last residue. The order of the fields is clone size, J gene, V gene, D gene, CDR3 DNA, CDR3 protein. The D gene is left open where the match is weak. Where a row states a size, it is once, few, many or the class of an expanded clone; other rows omit it.

- | TRBJ2-7 | TRBV11-3 | TRBD2 | TGTGCCAGCAGCTTAGTTCCTAGCGGGAGGTACGAGCAGTACTTC | CASSLVPSGRYEQYF
- | TRBJ2-2 | TRBV2 | TRBD2 | TGTGCCAGCAGGAGCTCCGGGACTAGCGCCGGCGGGGAGCTGTTTTTT | CASRSSGTSAGGELFF
- | TRBJ1-5 | TRBV7-2 | - | TGTGCCAGCAGCCAAGAGGTATCGTTGGATCAGCCCCAGCATTTT | CASSQEVSLDQPQHF
- | TRBJ1-4 | TRBV18 | - | TGTGCCAGCACCGGTGGCACTAATGAAAAACTGTTTTTT | CASTGGTNEKLFF
- | TRBJ1-4 | TRBV4-2 | - | TGTGCCAGCAGCCATGGGACTGATAATGAAAAACTGTTTTTT | CASSHGTDNEKLFF
- | TRBJ1-1 | TRBV6-5 | - | TGTGCCAGCAGTTTCCCACAGGGTGGGGCTTTCTTT | CASSFPQGGAFF
- | TRBJ1-5 | TRBV4-2 | - | TGTGCCAGCAGCCCCGCCCCTAATCAGCCCCAGCATTTT | CASSPAPNQPQHF
- | TRBJ2-2 | TRBV5-4 | TRBD2 | TGTGCCAGCAGCCTCCCAGCGGGAGGGCCTGTCGGGGAGCTGTTTTTT | CASSLPAGGPVGELFF
- | TRBJ2-7 | TRBV29-1 | TRBD1 | TGCAGCGTTGCACAGGGGTCTTACTACGAGCAGTACTTC | CSVAQGSYYEQYF
- | TRBJ2-7 | TRBV11-2 | TRBD2 | TGTGCCAGCAGTTCCGGGACTAGTGGGGAGCAGTACTTC | CASSSGTSGEQYF
once | TRBJ2-5 | TRBV19 | - | TGTGCCAGTAGTGGAACGTACCAAGAGACCCAGTACTTC | CASSGTYQETQYF
- | TRBJ1-5 | TRBV2 | - | TGTGCCAGCGCGGCGTGGCATCAGCCCCAGCATTTT | CASAAWHQPQHF
- | TRBJ1-4 | TRBV7-9 | - | TGTGCCAGCAGCTTAGTGGAGGGTTCTAATGAAAAACTGTTTTTT | CASSLVEGSNEKLFF
- | TRBJ2-5 | TRBV5-1 | TRBD2 | TGCGCCAGCAGCTCGGGACTAGCGGGATCTCAAGAGACCCAGTACTTC | CASSSGLAGSQETQYF
- | TRBJ2-5 | TRBV5-4 | TRBD1 | TGTGCCAGCAGCAACACGGGACAGGGTCAAGAGACCCAGTACTTC | CASSNTGQGQETQYF
- | TRBJ1-1 | TRBV6-5 | - | TGTGCCAGCAGTTACGTACGGGGCACTGAAGCTTTCTTT | CASSYVRGTEAFF
- | TRBJ2-2 | TRBV5-1 | - | TGCGCCAGCAGTCCAATGGGGGTTGCCGGGGAGCTGTTTTTT | CASSPMGVAGELFF
- | TRBJ2-3 | TRBV11-2 | - | TGTGCCAGCAGCTTTAACGGAGAAAGCCCAGATACGCAGTATTTT | CASSFNGESPDTQYF
- | TRBJ2-4 | TRBV19 | TRBD1 | TGTGCCAGCAACACAGGGGCGGCCAAAAACATTCAGTACTTC | CASNTGAAKNIQYF
- | TRBJ2-5 | TRBV7-9 | TRBD2 | TGTGCCAGCAGCTTAGGATGGCGGGAGGGCCCGGCAGAGACCCAGTACTTC | CASSLGWREGPAETQYF
- | TRBJ2-7 | TRBV6-5 | - | TGTGCCAGCCTAAGGCCGGGCGTGTGGGAGCAGTACTTC | CASLRPGVWEQYF
once | TRBJ1-2 | TRBV5-1 | - | TGCGCCAGCAGCTTGGGTCAGGGGCCGCACTATGGCTACACCTTC | CASSLGQGPHYGYTF
- | TRBJ1-2 | TRBV19 | - | TGTGCCAGTAGCGTAGGGACCGGCTACACCTTC | CASSVGTGYTF
- | TRBJ2-7 | TRBV6-5 | TRBD1 | TGTGCCAGCAGTTACTCCAAGCAGGGGGCTTACGAGCAGTACTTC | CASSYSKQGAYEQYF
few | TRBJ2-2 | TRBV5-4 | - | TGTGCCAGCAGCTTAGCCCTGGGACGGAACACCGGGGAGCTGTTTTTT | CASSLALGRNTGELFF
- | TRBJ2-3 | TRBV27 | - | TGTGCCAGCAGTCCCTTGGGGGATACGCAGTATTTT | CASSPLGDTQYF
- | TRBJ2-1 | TRBV5-6 | TRBD1 | TGTGCCAGCAGCTGGGACAGGGGTAGGTCCTACAATGAGCAGTTCTTC | CASSWDRGRSYNEQFF
- | TRBJ1-5 | TRBV27 | - | TGTGCCAGCAGTTTATCGGTCCCTGGGCTCATGGGAAATCAGCCCCAGCATTTT | CASSLSVPGLMGNQPQHF
- | TRBJ2-7 | TRBV5-1 | - | TGCGCCAGCAGCTTGGGGGTAGCGACGACCTACGAGCAGTACTTC | CASSLGVATTYEQYF
- | TRBJ2-7 | TRBV28 | - | TGTGCCAGCAGTTTTTACTACGAGCAGTACTTC | CASSFYYEQYF
- | TRBJ2-1 | TRBV4-1 | - | TGCGCCAGCAGCCGGGACAATGAGCAGTTCTTC | CASSRDNEQFF
- | TRBJ2-1 | TRBV7-2 | TRBD2 | TGTGCCAGCAACTCAAGGGGGGTGGCGGGAGGGCCGCAGTTCTTC | CASNSRGVAGGPQFF
- | TRBJ2-1 | TRBV5-6 | - | TGTGCCAGCAGCCGACGCTACAATGAGCAGTTCTTC | CASSRRYNEQFF
- | TRBJ1-2 | TRBV6-1 | - | TGTGCCAGCAGTGAAGTGGGGCGCGATTCGGGCTACACCTTC | CASSEVGRDSGYTF
- | TRBJ2-1 | TRBV7-6 | - | TGTGCCAGCAGCTTACAAGTTCTCGGGGCTAGCTCCTACAATGAGCAGTTCTTC | CASSLQVLGASSYNEQFF
- | TRBJ1-3 | TRBV5-6 | - | TGTGCCAGCAGCGAGGACAGAGGAAACACCATATATTTT | CASSEDRGNTIYF
- | TRBJ1-6 | TRBV5-6 | - | TGTGCCAGCAGCCCCCCGGGCTATAATTCACCCCTCCACTTT | CASSPPGYNSPLHF
- | TRBJ1-1 | TRBV19 | TRBD1 | TGTGCCAGTAGTTTGAACGGACAGGGTTCGGACACTGAAGCTTTCTTT | CASSLNGQGSDTEAFF
- | TRBJ1-1 | TRBV10-3 | - | TGTGCCATCAGAAAAGGGACACCTAAGATTACTGAAGCTTTCTTT | CAIRKGTPKITEAFF
- | TRBJ2-7 | TRBV5-8 | TRBD2 | TGTGCCAGCAGCCGCGGACTAGCGGGAGGGCTGGGAGAGCAGTACTTC | CASSRGLAGGLGEQYF
- | TRBJ1-1 | TRBV5-1 | - | TGCGCCAGCAGCTTAGGGGCAGCAAACACTGAAGCTTTCTTT | CASSLGAANTEAFF
- | TRBJ2-7 | TRBV7-9 | - | TGTGCCAGCAGCACCTTCTACGAGCAGTACTTC | CASSTFYEQYF
- | TRBJ1-1 | TRBV4-2 | - | TGTGCCAGCAGCCAAGATCCCAAACCGGGAAACGGACATTCCTTGAACACTGAAGCTTTCTTT | CASSQDPKPGNGHSLNTEAFF
- | TRBJ2-1 | TRBV2 | - | TGTGCCAGCACGGGACTCTCCTACAATGAGCAGTTCTTC | CASTGLSYNEQFF
- | TRBJ1-5 | TRBV6-1 | TRBD1 | TGTGCCAGCAGTTTGGGACAGTACCAGCCCCAGCATTTT | CASSLGQYQPQHF
once | TRBJ2-7 | TRBV18 | TRBD2 | TGTGCCAGCTCACCCGGGACTAGCGGGAGGGTCCACTACGAGCAGTACTTC | CASSPGTSGRVHYEQYF
- | TRBJ2-3 | TRBV7-9 | TRBD2 | TGTGCCAGCAGCCCTCTTGGGGGACTAGGCACAGATACGCAGTATTTT | CASSPLGGLGTDTQYF
once | TRBJ2-5 | TRBV11-1 | - | TGTGCCAGCAGCTTTGGGCACCAAGAGACCCAGTACTTC | CASSFGHQETQYF
- | TRBJ2-4 | TRBV9 | TRBD1 | TGTGCCAGCAGCCCAACCGGGACAGAGGGTTTTCTAGCCAAAAACATTCAGTACTTC | CASSPTGTEGFLAKNIQYF
- | TRBJ2-2 | TRBV21-1 | - | TGTGCCAGCAGCAAGGAAAAAAAGGGACTAGCGGGATTTACCGGGGAGCTGTTTTTT | CASSKEKKGLAGFTGELFF
- | TRBJ2-3 | TRBV14 | TRBD1 | TGTGCCAGCAGCCAAGATTTCGGATCAGGGGGAATTAGCACAGATACGCAGTATTTT | CASSQDFGSGGISTDTQYF
- | TRBJ2-3 | TRBV7-3 | TRBD2 | TGTGCCAGCAGCCCAGGACTAGCGGGTTCTGGGGAAGATACGCAGTATTTT | CASSPGLAGSGEDTQYF
- | TRBJ2-7 | TRBV29-1 | - | TGCAGCGTTGGTACCCCGGGACACTCCTACGAGCAGTACTTC | CSVGTPGHSYEQYF
once | TRBJ2-1 | TRBV18 | TRBD2 | TGTGCCAGCTCACCACCTGGGACTAATTACAATGAGCAGTTCTTC | CASSPPGTNYNEQFF